This TCR beta chain was observed in a study of shared clonotypes between healthy human individuals. The count of this clone is one. Its target is not known. It was CD45RO-negative cells, positively selected for CCR7, that made up naive CD8 cells, with terminally differentiated effector memory CD45RA+ cells excluded. The study drew all its donors from Caucasian adults living in Nashville, Tennessee. Study-wide results and limits: Estimated clonotype richness was generally higher in naive than memory subsets. Some naive CD4 clonotypes, around 4.7%, turned up in common across several donors.

The germline V gene encodes CDR1 SEHNR and CDR2 FQNEAQ (reference sequence). The CDR3 contains 15 residues. V shed 4 bases, J shed 0 bases, and the junction held 4 bases outside the gene matches. TCRdb keeps only in-frame clones here, not all; method: immunoSEQ multiplex PCR. The sample shows millions of clones, about 92% of them seen only once. Sequenced sample: naive CD8+ T cells from PBMCs. The rearrangement links TRBV7-9 to TRBJ2-7; 9 nucleotides match TRBD2. The receptor comes from a man in his late teens or twenties in good health. Some clones in this sample may be carry-over from other donors' samples. The CDR3 region has the DNA TGTGCCAGCAGCTCTAATAGCGGGAGCTCCTACGAGCAGTACTTC. Its protein is CASSSNSGSSYEQYF.